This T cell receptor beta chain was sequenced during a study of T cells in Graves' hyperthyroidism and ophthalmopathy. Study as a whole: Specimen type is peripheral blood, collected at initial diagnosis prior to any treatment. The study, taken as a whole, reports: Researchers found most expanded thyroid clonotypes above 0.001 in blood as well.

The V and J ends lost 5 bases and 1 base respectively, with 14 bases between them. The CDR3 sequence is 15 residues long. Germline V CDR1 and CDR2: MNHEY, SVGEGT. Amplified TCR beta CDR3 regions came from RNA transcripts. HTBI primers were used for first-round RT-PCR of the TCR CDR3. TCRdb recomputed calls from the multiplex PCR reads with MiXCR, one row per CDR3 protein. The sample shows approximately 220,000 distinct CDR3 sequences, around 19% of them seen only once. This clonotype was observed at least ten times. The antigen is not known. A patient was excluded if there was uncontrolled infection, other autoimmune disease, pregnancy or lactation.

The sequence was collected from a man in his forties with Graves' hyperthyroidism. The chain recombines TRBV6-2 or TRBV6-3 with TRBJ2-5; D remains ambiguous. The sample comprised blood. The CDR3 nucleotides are TGTGCCAGCAGTCCTCTTCAGGCCTTCCAAGAGACCCAGTACTTC. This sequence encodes CASSPLQAFQETQYF.